This entry is about one T cell receptor (beta chain). What it binds is unknown. The J segment lost 4 bases and the V segment lost 3 bases, leaving 6 bases of the junction unmatched. The CDR3 length is 15 residues. Germline CDR1 is SGHTA and CDR2 is FQGNSA. This sample stems from a study of OX40 agonist ivuxolimab in advanced cancers. Data came from immunoSEQ multiplex PCR; TCRdb stores just in-frame clones and leaves some out. The sample carries 70,000 to 95,000 clones, 94% recorded once. Study outcomes and limitations: At doses 0.1 to 3.0 mg/kg, CD4+ and CD8+ clones expanded. In CD8+ T cells, expanded clones were on average more numerous than in CD4+.

The starting material was CD4+ or CD8+ T cells sorted from blood, obtained in a trial of the OX40 agonist ivuxolimab. This chain uses TRBV7-2 with TRBJ1-5; 7 nucleotides agree with TRBD1. The sequence was obtained from an adult with an advanced solid tumor such as melanoma, head and neck, liver or kidney cancer. CDR3 amino acids: CASSLRGQPNQPQHF. The CDR3 DNA reads as TGTGCCAGCAGCTTGAGGGGACAGCCAAATCAGCCCCAGCATTTT.